This T cell receptor beta chain emerged from a study of T cells in Graves' hyperthyroidism and ophthalmopathy. TCR beta CDR3 sequences were amplified from RNA transcripts. Initially, a first-round RT-PCR of the TCR CDR3 employed the HTBI primer set. In TCRdb, the multiplex PCR reads were re-called with MiXCR into one record per CDR3 protein. The profile shows a few hundred thousand distinct CDR3 sequences, 15% to 20% of them singletons. Between the trimmed V and J ends, which lost 6 bases and 5 bases, there was a span of 23 bases. Germline CDR1 reads MDHEN; CDR2 reads SYDVKM. This CDR3 spans 16 amino acids. This clonotype was recorded a few times.

This clonotype originated in a middle-aged woman with Graves' ophthalmopathy. V and J are TRBV28 and TRBJ2-7; tentative D call: TRBD1 (6 bases). The sequencing input was blood. This CDR3 reads CASSLRTGLLQDEQYF. CDR3 in DNA: TGTGCCAGCAGCTTGAGAACAGGGCTCCTACAGGACGAGCAGTACTTC. The full variable domain, with the rest looked up from reference TRBV28 and TRBJ2-7, is DVKVTQSSRYLVKRTGEKVFLECVQDMDHENMFWYRQDPGLGLRLIYFSYDVKMKEKGDIPEGYSVSREKKERFSLILESASTNQTSMYLCASSLRTGLLQDEQYFGPGTRLTVT.